Listed here is a single T cell receptor beta chain. The antigen is unknown. This sample is part of a study of shared clonotypes between healthy human individuals. At the level of the study: Researchers assigned three CD4 naive, three CD4 memory, two CD8 naive and one CD8 memory plate to each donor.

From CD4+ cells came CD45RA+ naive and CD45RA-negative memory subsets. Sorted-subset replicate PCR reactions were performed with about 210 ng DNA, corresponding to roughly 30,000 T cell genomes. The table came from immunoSEQ multiplex PCR; TCRdb's copy has only in-frame clones and leaves some out. The repertoire consists of 2.3 million or so clones, with 80% to 95% occurring once and the leading ten covering 0.39%. General study findings and limits: Richness estimates generally favored naive over memory subsets.

The clonotype comes from a man aged 18 to 35 in good health. Some clones in this sample may be carry-over from other donors' samples. Sequences were obtained from naive CD4+ T cells from PBMCs. As for subset: CD45RA+ positively selected.

In DNA form, the CDR3 reads TGTGCCAGCAGCCGGGTAGCGGGAGCGAATGAGCAGTTCTTC. It yields the protein CASSRVAGANEQFF. The chain links TRBV7-2 to TRBJ2-1, with 9 bases identical to TRBD2. Germline V gene data show CDR1 as SGHTA and CDR2 as FQGNSA. V shed 5 bases, J shed 7 bases, and the junction held 6 bases outside the gene matches. The CDR3 extends over 14 amino acids.